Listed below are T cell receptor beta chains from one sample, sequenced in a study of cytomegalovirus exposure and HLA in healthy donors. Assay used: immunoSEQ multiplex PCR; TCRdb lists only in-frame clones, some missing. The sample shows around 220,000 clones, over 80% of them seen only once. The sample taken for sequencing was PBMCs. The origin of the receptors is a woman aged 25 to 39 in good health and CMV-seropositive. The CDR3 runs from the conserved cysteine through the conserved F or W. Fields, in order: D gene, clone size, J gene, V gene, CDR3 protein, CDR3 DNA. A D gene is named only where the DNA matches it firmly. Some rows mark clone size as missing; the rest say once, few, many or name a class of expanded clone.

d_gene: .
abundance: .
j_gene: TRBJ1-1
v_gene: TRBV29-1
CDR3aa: CSVERQQNTEAFF
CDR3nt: TGCAGCGTTGAGCGGCAGCAGAACACTGAAGCTTTCTTT

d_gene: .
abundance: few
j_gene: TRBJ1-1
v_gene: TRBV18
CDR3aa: CASSPTMTEAFF
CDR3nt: TGTGCCAGCTCACCAACTATGACTGAAGCTTTCTTT

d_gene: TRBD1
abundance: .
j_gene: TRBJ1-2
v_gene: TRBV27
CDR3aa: CASSYATGEGYTF
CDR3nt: TGTGCCAGCAGTTACGCGACAGGGGAGGGCTACACCTTC

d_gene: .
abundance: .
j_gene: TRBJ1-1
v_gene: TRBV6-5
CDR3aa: CASSHVEDSEAFF
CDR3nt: TGTGCCAGCAGCCACGTGGAAGATTCTGAAGCTTTCTTT

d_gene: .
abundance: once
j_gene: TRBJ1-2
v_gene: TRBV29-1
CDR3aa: CSVEARGGHPGDYGYTF
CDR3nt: TGCAGCGTTGAAGCTCGTGGGGGACACCCCGGGGACTATGGCTACACCTTC

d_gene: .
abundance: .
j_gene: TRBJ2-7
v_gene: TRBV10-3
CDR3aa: CAIRDTYEQYF
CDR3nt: TGTGCCATCAGGGACACCTACGAGCAGTACTTC

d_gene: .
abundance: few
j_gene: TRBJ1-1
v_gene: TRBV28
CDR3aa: CASSLETLNTEAFF
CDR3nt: TGTGCCAGCAGTTTAGAGACCCTGAACACTGAAGCTTTCTTT

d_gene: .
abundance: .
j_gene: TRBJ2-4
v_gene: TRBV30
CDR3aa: CAWSRTNIQYF
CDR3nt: TGTGCCTGGAGCCGAACAAACATTCAGTACTTC

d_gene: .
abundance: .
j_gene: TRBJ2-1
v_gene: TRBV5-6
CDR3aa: CASSLELGNEQFF
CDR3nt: TGTGCCAGCAGCTTGGAGCTGGGTAATGAGCAGTTCTTC

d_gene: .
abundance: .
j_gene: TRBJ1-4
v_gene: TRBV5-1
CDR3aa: CASSMRTPSATNEKLFF
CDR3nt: TGCGCCAGCAGCATGAGGACTCCCTCTGCAACTAATGAAAAACTGTTTTTT

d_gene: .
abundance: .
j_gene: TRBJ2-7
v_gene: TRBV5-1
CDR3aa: CASSPTGASLEQYF
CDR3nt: TGCGCCAGCAGCCCGACGGGGGCTTCGCTCGAGCAGTACTTC

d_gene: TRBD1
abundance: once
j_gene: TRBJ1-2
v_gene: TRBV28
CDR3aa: CASSRRTGGVYGYTF
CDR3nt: TGTGCCAGCAGCCGACGGACAGGGGGCGTCTATGGCTACACCTTC

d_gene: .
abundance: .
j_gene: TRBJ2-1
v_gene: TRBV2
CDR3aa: CASIRGSNYNEQFF
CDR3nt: TGTGCCAGCATTCGGGGGAGTAACTACAATGAGCAGTTCTTC

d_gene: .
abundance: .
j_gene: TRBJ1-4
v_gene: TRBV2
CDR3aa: CASSDSFATNEKLFF
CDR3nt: TGTGCCAGCAGCGACAGCTTTGCAACTAATGAAAAACTGTTTTTT

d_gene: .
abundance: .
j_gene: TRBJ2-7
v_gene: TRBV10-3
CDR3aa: CAISESQGTEDEQYF
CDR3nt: TGTGCCATCAGTGAGTCACAGGGAACCGAGGACGAGCAGTACTTC

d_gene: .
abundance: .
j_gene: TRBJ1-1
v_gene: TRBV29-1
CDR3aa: CSVDRGKTEAFF
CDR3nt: TGCAGCGTTGACAGGGGAAAAACTGAAGCTTTCTTT

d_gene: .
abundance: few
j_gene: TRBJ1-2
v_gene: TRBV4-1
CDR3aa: CASSRSGRGNYGYTF
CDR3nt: TGCGCCAGCAGCCGAAGCGGGAGGGGCAACTATGGCTACACCTTC

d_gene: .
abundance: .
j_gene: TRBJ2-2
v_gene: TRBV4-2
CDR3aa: CASSHGDPSNTGELFF
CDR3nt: TGTGCCAGCAGCCATGGGGACCCCTCGAACACCGGGGAGCTGTTTTTT

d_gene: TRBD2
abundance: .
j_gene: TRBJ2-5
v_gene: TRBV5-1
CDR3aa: CASSPGLWLAGVSETQYF
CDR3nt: TGCGCCAGCAGCCCCGGGCTTTGGCTAGCGGGAGTTTCAGAGACCCAGTACTTC

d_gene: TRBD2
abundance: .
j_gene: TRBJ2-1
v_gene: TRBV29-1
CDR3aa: CSVFGLAGGRSYNEQFF
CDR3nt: TGCAGCGTTTTCGGATTAGCGGGAGGCCGCTCCTACAATGAGCAGTTCTTC

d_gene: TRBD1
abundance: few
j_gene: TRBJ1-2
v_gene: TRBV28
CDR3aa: CASGDRDIGYTF
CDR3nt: TGTGCCAGCGGGGACAGGGATATAGGCTACACCTTC

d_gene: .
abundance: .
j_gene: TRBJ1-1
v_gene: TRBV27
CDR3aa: CASRLQGQNTEAFF
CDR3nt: TGTGCCAGCAGGCTCCAGGGCCAGAACACTGAAGCTTTCTTT

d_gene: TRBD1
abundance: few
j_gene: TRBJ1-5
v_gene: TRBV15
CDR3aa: CATSRGDREVNQPQHF
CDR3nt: TGTGCCACCAGCAGAGGGGACAGGGAGGTTAATCAGCCCCAGCATTTT

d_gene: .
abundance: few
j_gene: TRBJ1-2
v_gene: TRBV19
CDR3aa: CASSIIGHSINGYTF
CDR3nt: TGTGCCAGTAGTATTATAGGACACTCAATCAATGGCTACACCTTC

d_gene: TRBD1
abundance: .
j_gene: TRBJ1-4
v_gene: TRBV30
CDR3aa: CAWSGGTAEMLFF
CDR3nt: TGTGCCTGGAGTGGAGGGACAGCTGAAATGCTGTTTTTT

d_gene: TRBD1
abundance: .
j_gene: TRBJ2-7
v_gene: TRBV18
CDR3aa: CASSLPGQPYEQYF
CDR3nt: TGTGCCAGCTCGCTACCGGGACAGCCCTACGAGCAGTACTTC

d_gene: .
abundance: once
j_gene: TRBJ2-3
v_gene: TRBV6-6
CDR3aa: CASTFGGGTADTQYF
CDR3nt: TGTGCCAGCACCTTCGGGGGCGGGACGGCAGATACGCAGTATTTT

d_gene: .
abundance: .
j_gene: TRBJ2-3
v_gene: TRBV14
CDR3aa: CASSQDGDTQYF
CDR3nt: TGTGCCAGCAGCCAGGACGGAGATACGCAGTATTTT

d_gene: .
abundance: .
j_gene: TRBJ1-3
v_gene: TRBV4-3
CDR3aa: CASSQGIGGLLGNTIYF
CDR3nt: TGCGCCAGCAGCCAGGGTATTGGTGGATTGTTAGGAAACACCATATATTTT

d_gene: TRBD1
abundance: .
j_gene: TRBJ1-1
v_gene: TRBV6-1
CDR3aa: CASSADVGDRAAFF
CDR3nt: TGTGCCAGCAGTGCGGATGTCGGGGACAGGGCAGCTTTCTTT

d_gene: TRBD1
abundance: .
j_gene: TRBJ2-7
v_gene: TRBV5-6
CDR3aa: CASRLEGQGIYEQYF
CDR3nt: TGTGCCAGCAGATTAGAGGGACAGGGGATCTACGAGCAGTACTTC

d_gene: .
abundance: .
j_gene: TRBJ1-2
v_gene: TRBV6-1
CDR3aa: CASSDAPGGYGYTF
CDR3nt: TGTGCCAGCAGTGACGCCCCTGGTGGCTATGGCTACACCTTC

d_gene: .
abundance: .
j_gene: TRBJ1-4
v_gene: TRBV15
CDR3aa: CATSRDLGENEKLFF
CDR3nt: TGTGCCACCAGCAGAGATCTCGGAGAGAATGAAAAACTGTTTTTT

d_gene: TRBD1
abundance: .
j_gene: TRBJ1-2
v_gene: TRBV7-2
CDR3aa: CASSLGQGALDYGYTF
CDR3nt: TGTGCCAGCAGCTTAGGACAGGGGGCCCTGGACTATGGCTACACCTTC

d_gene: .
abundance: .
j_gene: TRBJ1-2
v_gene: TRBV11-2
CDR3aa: CASNPTGNYGYTF
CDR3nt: TGTGCCAGCAACCCGACGGGTAACTATGGCTACACCTTC

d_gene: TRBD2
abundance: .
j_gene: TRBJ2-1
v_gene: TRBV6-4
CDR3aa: CASSLAGGRYNEQFF
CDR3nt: TGTGCCAGTAGCCTAGCGGGAGGGCGTTACAATGAGCAGTTCTTC

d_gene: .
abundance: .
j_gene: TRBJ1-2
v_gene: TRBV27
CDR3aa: CASSLGGSGGYYGYTF
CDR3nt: TGTGCCAGCAGTTTAGGGGGCTCGGGGGGGTACTATGGCTACACCTTC

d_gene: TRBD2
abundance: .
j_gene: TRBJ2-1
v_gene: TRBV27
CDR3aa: CASSLPTSGGDEQFF
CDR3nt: TGTGCCAGCAGTTTGCCGACTAGCGGGGGGGATGAGCAGTTCTTC

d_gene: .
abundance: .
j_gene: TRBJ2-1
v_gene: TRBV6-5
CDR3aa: CASSWTVPVNEQFF
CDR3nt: TGTGCCAGCAGTTGGACCGTCCCCGTCAATGAGCAGTTCTTC

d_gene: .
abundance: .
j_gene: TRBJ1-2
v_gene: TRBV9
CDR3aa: CASSEPQTDGQLRGYTF
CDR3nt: TGTGCCAGCAGCGAGCCTCAAACGGACGGACAGCTCCGTGGCTACACCTTC

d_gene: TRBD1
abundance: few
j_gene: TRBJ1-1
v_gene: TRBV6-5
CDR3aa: CASSRQGATEAFF
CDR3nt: TGTGCCAGCAGTCGACAGGGGGCCACTGAAGCTTTCTTT

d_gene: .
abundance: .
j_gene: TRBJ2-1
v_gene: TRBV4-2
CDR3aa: CASSQGRGYNEQFF
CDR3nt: TGTGCCAGCAGCCAAGGCAGGGGTTACAATGAGCAGTTCTTC

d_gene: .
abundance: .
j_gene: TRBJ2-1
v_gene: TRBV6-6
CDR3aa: CASSGTANEQFF
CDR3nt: TGTGCCAGCAGTGGCACTGCCAATGAGCAGTTCTTC

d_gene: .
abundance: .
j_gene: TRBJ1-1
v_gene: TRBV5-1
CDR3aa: CASRLGGTEAFF
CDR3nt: TGCGCCAGCAGGTTGGGAGGGACTGAAGCTTTCTTT

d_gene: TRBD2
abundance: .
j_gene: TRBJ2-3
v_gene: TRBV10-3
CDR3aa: CAIGLAGGRGTDTQYF
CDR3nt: TGTGCCATAGGACTAGCGGGAGGCCGTGGCACAGATACGCAGTATTTT

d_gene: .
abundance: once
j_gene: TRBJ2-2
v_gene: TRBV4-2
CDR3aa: CASSQRFRAGELFF
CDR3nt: TGTGCCAGCAGCCAAAGGTTTAGGGCCGGGGAGCTGTTTTTT

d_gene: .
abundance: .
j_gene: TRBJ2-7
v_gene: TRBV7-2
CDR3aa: CASSLEATRTYEQYF
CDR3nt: TGTGCCAGCAGCTTAGAAGCGACGAGAACCTACGAGCAGTACTTC

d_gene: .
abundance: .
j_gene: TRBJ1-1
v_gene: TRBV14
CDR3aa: CATTLEGTEAFF
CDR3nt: TGTGCCACCACCCTTGAGGGCACTGAAGCTTTCTTT